Presented here are 30 T cell receptor beta chains from one specimen sequenced in a study of blood T cells in healthy people across ages (dated by TCRdb to between 2014 and 2017). Libraries were built with 5' RACE. The sequencing machine was an Illumina HiSeq 2500. A second PCR of about 6 to 12 cycles was run with a J-beta primer mix and a sample-barcoded 5' primer. TCRdb reworked the public reads: Q25 trimming with fastp, MiXCR clone assembly, productive beta chains retained. Identical CDR3 protein sequences are pooled into one entry, listed with their most common genes and DNA. The sample contains over 550,000 distinct CDR3 sequences, 25% to 30% of them found a single time. The ten largest clones capture about a sixth of the sample. The sequenced sample was blood. These receptors were obtained from a woman aged 80 or over in good health.

This clonotype was observed a few times. Its ends do not fully match the called genes, so a read error is possible. The chain couples TRBV27 to TRBJ1-6; 8 bases are a match to TRBD1. This CDR3 spans 15 amino acids. The germline V gene encodes CDR1 MNHEY and CDR2 SMNVEV (reference sequence). CDR3 sequence: CASSSPGQVNSPPHF. The CDR3 DNA reads as TGTGCCAGCAGTTCCCCGGGACAGGTGAATTCACCCCCCCACTTT.

This clonotype was seen repeatedly, ten times or more. V and J are TRBV27 and TRBJ1-2; 8 nucleotides agree with TRBD1. The germline V gene encodes CDR1 MNHEY and CDR2 SMNVEV (reference sequence). The CDR3 runs 17 residues. V was clipped by 6 bases and J by 5 bases; unmatched bases: 17. Here the CDR3 DNA reads TGTGCCAGCAGCCTCGCAGGCCCCGGACAGGGCCGGTATGGCTACACCTTC. Its translation: CASSLAGPGQGRYGYTF.

The chain combines TRBV20-1 with TRBJ1-2; 11 nucleotides match TRBD1. Trimming at V came to 4 bases and at J to 6 bases, leaving 7 bases not matched to a gene. Germline V gene lookup returns CDR1 DFQATT and CDR2 SNEGSKA (reference sequence). The CDR3 covers 14 residues. In nucleotides, the CDR3 is TGCAGTGCTAAAGTAGGACAGGGGGCGAATGGCTACACCTTC. It yields the protein CSAKVGQGANGYTF.

The chain carries TRBV30 and TRBJ1-1; a weak D match, TRBD1 (5 bases). Germline assignment: CDR1 GTSNPN and CDR2 SVGIG (reference sequence). V shed 1 base and J shed 2 bases, with 14 bases lying between them. This CDR3 region has 15 residues. The CDR3 spells CAWSGLRGVNTEAFF. The CDR3 bases are TGTGCCTGGAGTGGACTCCGGGGCGTTAACACTGAAGCTTTCTTT. The variable domain in full, completed from reference TRBV30 and TRBJ1-1, reads SQTIHQWPATLVQPVGSPLSLECTVEGTSNPNLYWYRQAAGRGLQLLFYSVGIGQISSEVPQNLSASRPQDRQFILSSKKLLLSDSGFYLCAWSGLRGVNTEAFFGQGTRLTVV.

In this sample, this clonotype turned up many times. The J gene is TRBJ2-3, the V gene TRBV7-2; D is undetermined. The V and J ends lost 5 bases and 1 base respectively, with 13 bases between them. Germline V gene data show CDR1 as SGHTA and CDR2 as FQGNSA. This CDR3 is built from 15 residues. CDR3 protein: CASSRSGVRTDTQYF. The CDR3 DNA is TGTGCCAGCAGCCGAAGTGGGGTCCGCACAGATACGCAGTATTTT.

Concerning this clonotype itself: This may come from a read error, since a much larger clone is one base off. This chain connects TRBV20-1 to TRBJ2-1; D remains unclear. Per germline, CDR1 DFQATT and CDR2 SNEGSKA (reference sequence). This CDR3 contains 13 residues. CDR3 nucleotide sequence: TGCGGTGTCCCAGCCCGGCTACCTAATGAGCAGTTCTTC. Translation: CGVPARLPNEQFF.

In this sample, this clonotype turned up a few times. J is TRBJ1-5 and V is TRBV6-6; D unresolved. Germline CDR1 MNHNY, CDR2 SVGAGI (reference sequence). V was cut by 7 bases and J by 3 bases, with 10 bases left in between. This CDR3 is 13 amino acids long. CDR3 sequence: CASNPGNNQPQHF. In DNA form, the CDR3 reads TGTGCCAGCAACCCCGGAAACAATCAGCCCCAGCATTTT.

This clonotype was observed at least ten times. The gene calls are TRBV4-1 and TRBJ2-1, with 8 bases fitting TRBD1. There are 13 residues in the CDR3. Germline CDR1 MGHRA, CDR2 YSYEKL. The V segment lost 8 bases and the J segment 6 bases; nucleotides outside the gene matches: 6. The CDR3 sequence: CASGSGTGNEQFF. CDR3 DNA: TGCGCCAGCGGATCCGGGACAGGCAATGAGCAGTTCTTC.

This chain uses TRBV27 with TRBJ1-6; TRBD1 matches 8 bases. The V gene end was trimmed by 6 bases and the J gene end by 6 bases; junction bases not matched to a gene: 1. Germline CDR1 is MNHEY and CDR2 is SMNVEV (reference sequence). The CDR3 totals 13 residues. The DNA of the CDR3 is TGTGCCAGCAGGACAGGGGTTAATTCACCCCTCCACTTT. Its translation: CASRTGVNSPLHF.

This clonotype was detected ten times or more. The chain recombines TRBV5-1 with TRBJ2-7, with 10 bases aligning to TRBD1. Germline CDR1 SGHRS, CDR2 YFSETQ. The CDR3 has 18 amino acids. The V and J ends lost 4 bases and 0 bases, in that order; junction bases with no gene match: 13. The CDR3, as DNA: TGCGCCAGCAGCCCCATCGCCCCCGGACAGGGGGTCTCCTACGAGCAGTACTTC. It yields the protein CASSPIAPGQGVSYEQYF.

This clonotype was seen repeatedly, ten times or more. The chain couples TRBV27 to TRBJ1-6; no definite D call. This CDR3 is 16 amino acids long. Germline V gene lookup returns CDR1 MNHEY and CDR2 SMNVEV (reference sequence). Deletions cut 9 bases from V and 2 bases from J, with 17 bases between. CDR3 nucleotides: TGTGCCAGGGGGTCCAATGGGAGCACCTATAATTCACCCCTCCACTTT. Amino acid sequence: CARGSNGSTYNSPLHF.

The V call is TRBV20-1, the J call TRBJ1-5; a possible D gene is TRBD1 (6 bases). The CDR3 loop spans 14 amino acids. Germline CDR1 is DFQATT and CDR2 is SNEGSKA (reference sequence). With 7 bases removed from V and 3 bases from J, the gap between germline ends came to 16 bases. CDR3 DNA: TGCAGTGGTAGGGGGGCCCAACCCAATCAGCCCCAGCATTTT. Amino acid sequence: CSGRGAQPNQPQHF.

V usage is TRBV6-2 or TRBV6-3 and J usage is TRBJ1-1; no clear D gene. This CDR3 is built from 13 residues. V lost 6 bases to trimming and J lost 4 bases, with 12 bases between them. From germline, CDR1 is MNHEY and CDR2 SVGEGT. The CDR3 loop is CASRRSDGTEAFF. For the CDR3, the DNA is TGTGCCAGCAGGCGGAGTGATGGCACTGAAGCTTTCTTT.

To note about this clonotype: One end of the junction does not line up with germline, which may come from a read error. The chain couples TRBV4-2 to TRBJ1-2; no definite D call. In germline, CDR1 is LGHNA, CDR2 YNFKEQ. The CDR3 is made up of 16 amino acids. Here the CDR3 reads CAGSQDWQDNNYGYTF. In DNA, the CDR3 is TGTGCCGGCAGCCAAGATTGGCAGGATAACAACTATGGCTACACCTTC.

The chain recombines TRBV5-6 with TRBJ1-2, with D perhaps matching TRBD1 (5 bases). Germline V gives CDR1 SGHDT, CDR2 YYEEEE. This CDR3 is built from 18 residues. V lost 0 bases and J 7 bases, leaving 25 bases between the germline ends. The CDR3 region is CASSLVGRLQDYLLGYTF. DNA for the CDR3: TGTGCCAGCAGCTTGGTGGGACGCCTACAGGACTACTTGCTTGGCTACACCTTC.

This clonotype was seen many times. For the CDR3, the DNA is TGCGCCAGCAGCTGGAGCGGGGGCTCCCTCGAGCAGTACTTC. This gives the protein CASSWSGGSLEQYF. This chain uses TRBV5-1 with TRBJ2-7; TRBD2 agrees at 8 bases. The ends lost 3 bases at V and 6 bases at J; junction bases unmatched: 8. Per the germline V gene, CDR1 is SGHRS and CDR2 is YFSETQ. There are 14 residues in the CDR3.

This clonotype was seen repeatedly, ten times or more. This rearrangement joins TRBV29-1 to TRBJ1-2; TRBD1 aligns across 9 bases. There are 11 residues in the CDR3. CDR1 and CDR2 from the germline V gene are SQVTM and ANQGSEA. CDR3 DNA: TGCGTCACAGGGGGCAGACGAGGCTACACCTTC. Residues: CVTGGRRGYTF.

On this clonotype: Given a much more abundant clone one base away, this may be a read error. The CDR3 DNA reads TGTGCCAGCAGCCCGAGCGGTAGAGGACAAGAGACCCAGTTCTTC. This encodes CASSPSGRGQETQFF. The chain has TRBV7-9 and TRBJ2-1; possibly TRBD1 or TRBD2 for D (5 bases each). CDR3 length equals 15 residues. Germline-derived CDR1 and CDR2 are SEHNR and FQNEAQ (reference sequence). V gave up 5 bases and J gave up 13 bases, with 24 bases separating them.

The genes are TRBV18 and TRBJ2-1, with D perhaps matching TRBD1 (6 bases). Trimming removed 0 bases from V and 5 bases from J, with 17 bases in between. This CDR3 comprises 17 residues. Germline V lookup: CDR1 KGHSH, CDR2 LQKENI. The CDR3 reads CASSPPSRGQIHNEQFF. DNA for the CDR3: TGTGCCAGCTCACCACCGAGCAGGGGACAAATACACAATGAGCAGTTCTTC.

A word on this clonotype: Given a much more abundant clone one base away, this may be a read error. The J gene is TRBJ2-4, the V gene TRBV3-1; perhaps TRBD1 as D (5 bases). The better agreement between TRBJ2-7 and the DNA end casts doubt on the J call. CDR1 and CDR2 (germline): LGHDT, YNNKEL (reference sequence). The CDR3 consists of 13 residues. Here the CDR3 reads CAGSQLDSYEQYF. DNA of the CDR3: TGTGCCGGCAGCCAATTAGACAGCTACGAGCAGTACTTC.

The chain couples TRBV7-2 to TRBJ2-3; D possibly uses TRBD1 or TRBD2 (5 bases each). This CDR3 is 13 amino acids long. Trimming removed 5 bases at V and 4 bases at J, with 10 bases between. Germline CDR1 reads SGHTA; CDR2 reads FQGNSA. CDR3 region: CASSDGTSDTQYF. For the CDR3, the DNA is TGTGCCAGCAGCGATGGGACCTCAGATACGCAGTATTTT.

The CDR3 DNA sequence: TGCAGTGCTAGAGATCCACAGCCAGAGACCCAGTACTTC. This gives the protein CSARDPQPETQYF. The chain joins TRBV20-1 to TRBJ2-5; no firm D call. This CDR3 is 13 amino acids long. Germline V gene sequence: CDR1 DFQATT, CDR2 SNEGSKA (reference sequence). V lost 0 bases to trimming and J lost 4 bases, with 9 bases between them.

This clonotype was found a few times. Just one base apart from a much larger clone, this may be a read error. The chain recombines TRBV12-3 or TRBV12-4 with TRBJ2-5; 7 bases line up with TRBD2. Trimming at V came to 6 bases and at J to 11 bases, leaving 15 bases not matched to a gene. The CDR3 spans 14 residues. As DNA, the CDR3 is TGTGCCAGCAGCCCCCGACTAGCTAGGGATGAGCAGTACTTC. Amino acids: CASSPRLARDEQYF.

The rearrangement links TRBV27 to TRBJ1-1; D is unresolved. V was shortened by 2 bases and J by 3 bases, with 10 bases between the two germline ends. Germline V CDR1 and CDR2: MNHEY, SMNVEV (reference sequence). The CDR3 loop spans 14 amino acids. This CDR3 is CASSLNGRHTEAFF. In DNA form, the CDR3 reads TGTGCCAGCAGTTTAAATGGGAGGCACACTGAAGCTTTCTTT.

This clonotype was counted only a few times. This sequence joins TRBV6-2 or TRBV6-3 and TRBJ1-5, with a weak D call TRBD1 (6 bases). V was pared by 0 bases and J by 7 bases, with 16 bases between. Germline-derived CDR1 and CDR2 are MNHEY and SVGEGT. The CDR3 is 16 residues long. In DNA, the CDR3 is TGTGCCAGCAGTTACTCGATAGGGGGATTCGAGCAGCCCCAGCATTTT. This encodes CASSYSIGGFEQPQHF.

In regard to this clonotype: No conserved phenylalanine or tryptophan ends this CDR3, so it is likely a read error. The limits of the CDR3 on the DNA are not certain, so only TCRdb's listed CDR3 is given. V and J are TRBV7-9 and TRBJ2-1; TRBD1 is the table's D call, not checked against the DNA. From germline, CDR1 is SEHNR and CDR2 FQNEAQ (reference sequence). The CDR3 has 15 amino acids, counting both end residues. The CDR3 sequence: CAGSLGGAARNEDFS.

The chain recombines TRBV6-2 or TRBV6-3 with TRBJ1-2, with 8 bases identical to TRBD1. CDR3 length: 15 residues. In germline, CDR1 is MNHEY, CDR2 SVGEGT. V lost 2 bases to trimming and J lost 4 bases; unmatched junction nucleotides: 6. CDR3 in DNA: TGTGCCAGCAGTTACGGACAGGGATTCCGCTATGGCTACACCTTC. Translation: CASSYGQGFRYGYTF.

CDR3 in DNA: TGTGCCAGCATCACTAGCGGGGGGTTTGGGACAGATACGCAGTATTTT. Amino acids: CASITSGGFGTDTQYF. The chain recombines TRBV25-1 with TRBJ2-3; 12 bases fit TRBD2. In germline, CDR1 is MGHDK, CDR2 SYGVNS. The CDR3 consists of 16 residues. V shed 7 bases and J 3 bases; nucleotides not matched to a gene: 8.

This clonotype showed up many times. J is TRBJ2-1 and V is TRBV4-1; D could derive from TRBD1 or TRBD2 (6 bases each). V lost 1 base and J 3 bases, leaving 13 bases between the germline ends. The CDR3 has 16 residues. Germline CDR1 and CDR2: MGHRA and YSYEKL. CDR3 coding DNA: TGCGCCAGCAGCCAAGTGCCGGGGGCTCTCTACAATGAGCAGTTCTTC. It is translated as CASSQVPGALYNEQFF.

As for this clonotype: Being one base from a much bigger clone, this may be a read error. V is TRBV5-1 and J is TRBJ2-1; D is unresolved. The germline V gene has CDR1 SGHRS and CDR2 YFSETQ. The CDR3 totals 13 residues. The CDR3 DNA reads as TGCGCCAGCAGCACGGGTGTATCCTACGAGCAGGACTTC. This sequence encodes CASSTGVSYEQDF.